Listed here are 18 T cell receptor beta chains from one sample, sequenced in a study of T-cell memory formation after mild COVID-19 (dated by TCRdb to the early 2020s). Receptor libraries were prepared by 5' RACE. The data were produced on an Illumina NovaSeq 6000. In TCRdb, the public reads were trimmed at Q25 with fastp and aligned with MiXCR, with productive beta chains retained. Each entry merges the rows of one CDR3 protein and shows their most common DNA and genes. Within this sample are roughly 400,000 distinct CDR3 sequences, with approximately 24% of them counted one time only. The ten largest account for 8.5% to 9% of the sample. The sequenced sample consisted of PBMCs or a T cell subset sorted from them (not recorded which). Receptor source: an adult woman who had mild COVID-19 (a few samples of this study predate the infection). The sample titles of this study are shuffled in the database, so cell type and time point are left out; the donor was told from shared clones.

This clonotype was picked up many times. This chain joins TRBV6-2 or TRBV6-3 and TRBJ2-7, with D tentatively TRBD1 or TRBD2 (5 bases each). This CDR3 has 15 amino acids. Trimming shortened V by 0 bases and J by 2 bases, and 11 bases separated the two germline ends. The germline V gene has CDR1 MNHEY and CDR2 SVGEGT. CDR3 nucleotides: TGTGCCAGCAGTTACTCACGGGGACCTACCTACGAGCAGTACTTC. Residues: CASSYSRGPTYEQYF.

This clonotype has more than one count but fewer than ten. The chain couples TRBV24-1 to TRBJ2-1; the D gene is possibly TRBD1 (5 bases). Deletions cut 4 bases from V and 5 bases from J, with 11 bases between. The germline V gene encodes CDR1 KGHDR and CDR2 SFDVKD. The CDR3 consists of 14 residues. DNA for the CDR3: TGTGCCACCAGTGACCCAACAGGTAACAATGAGCAGTTCTTC. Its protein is CATSDPTGNNEQFF.

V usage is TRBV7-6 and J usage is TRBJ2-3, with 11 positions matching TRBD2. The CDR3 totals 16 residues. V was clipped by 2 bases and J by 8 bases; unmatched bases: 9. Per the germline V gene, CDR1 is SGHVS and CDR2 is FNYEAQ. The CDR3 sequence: CASSLTPLAGEGTQYF. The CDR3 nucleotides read TGTGCCAGCAGCTTAACCCCACTAGCGGGGGAGGGTACGCAGTATTTT.

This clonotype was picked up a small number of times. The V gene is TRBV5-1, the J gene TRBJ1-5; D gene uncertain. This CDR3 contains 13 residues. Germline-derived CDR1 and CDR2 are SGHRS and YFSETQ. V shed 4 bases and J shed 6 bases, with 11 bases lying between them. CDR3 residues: CASSKDPGQPQHF. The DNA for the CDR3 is TGCGCCAGCAGCAAGGACCCGGGTCAGCCCCAGCATTTT. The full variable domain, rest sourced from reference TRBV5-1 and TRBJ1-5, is KAGVTQTPRYLIKTRGQQVTLSCSPISGHRSVSWYQQTPGQGLQFLFEYFSETQRNKGNFPGRFSGRQFSNSRSEMNVSTLELGDSALYLCASSKDPGQPQHFGDGTRLSIL.

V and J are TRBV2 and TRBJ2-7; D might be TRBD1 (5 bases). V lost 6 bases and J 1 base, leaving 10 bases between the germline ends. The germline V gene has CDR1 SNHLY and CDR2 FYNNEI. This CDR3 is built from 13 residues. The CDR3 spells CASRGLTSYEQYF. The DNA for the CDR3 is TGTGCCAGCAGGGGGCTCACTTCCTACGAGCAGTACTTC. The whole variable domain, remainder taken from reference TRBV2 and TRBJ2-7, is EPEVTQTPSHQVTQMGQEVILRCVPISNHLYFYWYRQILGQKVEFLVSFYNNEISEKSEIFDDQFSVERPDGSNFTLKIRSTKLEDSAMYFCASRGLTSYEQYFGPGTRLTVT.

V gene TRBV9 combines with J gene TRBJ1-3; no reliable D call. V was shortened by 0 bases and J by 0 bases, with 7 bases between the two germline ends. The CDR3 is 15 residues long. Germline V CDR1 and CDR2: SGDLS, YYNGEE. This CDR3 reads CASSVEGVSGNTIYF. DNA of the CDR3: TGTGCCAGCAGCGTAGAAGGCGTCTCTGGAAACACCATATATTTT.

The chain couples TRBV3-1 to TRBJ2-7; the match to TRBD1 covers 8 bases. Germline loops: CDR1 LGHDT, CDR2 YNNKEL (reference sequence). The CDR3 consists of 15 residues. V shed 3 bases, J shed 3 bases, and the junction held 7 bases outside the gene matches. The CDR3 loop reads CASSHFGTGIYEQYF. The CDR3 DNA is TGTGCCAGCAGCCACTTCGGGACAGGTATCTACGAGCAGTACTTC.

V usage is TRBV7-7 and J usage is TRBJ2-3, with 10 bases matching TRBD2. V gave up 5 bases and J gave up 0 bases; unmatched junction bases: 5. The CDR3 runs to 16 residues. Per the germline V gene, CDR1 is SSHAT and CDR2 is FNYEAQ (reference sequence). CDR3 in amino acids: CASSRSSGGSTDTQYF. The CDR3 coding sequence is TGTGCCAGCAGCCGAAGTAGCGGGGGGAGCACAGATACGCAGTATTTT.

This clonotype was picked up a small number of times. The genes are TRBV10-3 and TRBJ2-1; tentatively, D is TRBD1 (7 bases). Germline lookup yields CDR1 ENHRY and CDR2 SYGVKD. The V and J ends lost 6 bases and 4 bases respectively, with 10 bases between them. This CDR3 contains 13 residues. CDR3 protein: CAIRGGQYNEQFF. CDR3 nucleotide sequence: TGTGCCATCAGGGGGGGACAGTACAATGAGCAGTTCTTC.

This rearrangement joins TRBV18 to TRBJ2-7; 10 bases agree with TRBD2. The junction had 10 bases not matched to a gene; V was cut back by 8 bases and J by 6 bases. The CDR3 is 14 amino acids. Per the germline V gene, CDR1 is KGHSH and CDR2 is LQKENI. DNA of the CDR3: TGTGCCAGCGTCCCTAGCGGGAGTGCGGGCGAGCAGTACTTC. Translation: CASVPSGSAGEQYF.

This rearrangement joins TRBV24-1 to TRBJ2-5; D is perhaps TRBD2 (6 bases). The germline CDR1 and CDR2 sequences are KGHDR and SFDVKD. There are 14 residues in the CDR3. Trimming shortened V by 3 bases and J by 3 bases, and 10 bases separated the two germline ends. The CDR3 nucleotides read TGTGCCACCAGTGATGAACTAGCCAAAGAGACCCAGTACTTC. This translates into CATSDELAKETQYF.

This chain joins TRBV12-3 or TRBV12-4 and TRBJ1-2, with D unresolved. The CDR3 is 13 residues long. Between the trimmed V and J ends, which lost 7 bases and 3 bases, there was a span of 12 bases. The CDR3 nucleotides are TGTGCCAGCATAGGGAACGGTGACTATGGCTACACCTTC. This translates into CASIGNGDYGYTF.

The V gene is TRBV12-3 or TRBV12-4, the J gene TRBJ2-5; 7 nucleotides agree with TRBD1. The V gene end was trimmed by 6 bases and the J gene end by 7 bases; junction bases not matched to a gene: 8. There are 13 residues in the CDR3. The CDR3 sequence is CASRQGGPGTQYF. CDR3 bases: TGTGCCAGCAGACAAGGGGGCCCCGGGACCCAGTACTTC.

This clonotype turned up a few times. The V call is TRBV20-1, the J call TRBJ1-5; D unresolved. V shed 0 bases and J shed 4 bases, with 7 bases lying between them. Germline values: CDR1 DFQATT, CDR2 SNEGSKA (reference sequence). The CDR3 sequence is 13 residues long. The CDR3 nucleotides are TGCAGTGCTAGAGATAGGGAGAATCAGCCCCAGCATTTT. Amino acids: CSARDRENQPQHF.

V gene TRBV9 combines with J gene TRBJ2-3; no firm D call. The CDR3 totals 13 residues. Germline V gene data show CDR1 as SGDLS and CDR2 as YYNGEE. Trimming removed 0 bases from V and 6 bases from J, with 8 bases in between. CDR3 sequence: CASSVEVRDTQYF. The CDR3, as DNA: TGTGCCAGCAGCGTAGAGGTGCGGGATACGCAGTATTTT.

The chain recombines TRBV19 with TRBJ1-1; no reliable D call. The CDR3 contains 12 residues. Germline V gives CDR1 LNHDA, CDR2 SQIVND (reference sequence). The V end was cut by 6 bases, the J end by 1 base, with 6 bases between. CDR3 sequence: CASRWANTEAFF. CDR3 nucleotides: TGTGCCAGTAGGTGGGCGAACACTGAAGCTTTCTTT. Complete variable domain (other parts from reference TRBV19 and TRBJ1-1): DGGITQSPKYLFRKEGQNVTLSCEQNLNHDAMYWYRQDPGQGLRLIYYSQIVNDFQKGDIAEGYSVSREKKESFPLTVTSAQKNPTAFYLCASRWANTEAFFGQGTRLTVV.

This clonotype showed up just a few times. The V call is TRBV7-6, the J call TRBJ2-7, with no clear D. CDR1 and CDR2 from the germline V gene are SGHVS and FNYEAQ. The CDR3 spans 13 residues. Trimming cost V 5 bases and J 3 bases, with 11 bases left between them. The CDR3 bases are TGTGCCAGCAGCCCCCACACGTACTACGAGCAGTACTTC. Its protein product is CASSPHTYYEQYF.

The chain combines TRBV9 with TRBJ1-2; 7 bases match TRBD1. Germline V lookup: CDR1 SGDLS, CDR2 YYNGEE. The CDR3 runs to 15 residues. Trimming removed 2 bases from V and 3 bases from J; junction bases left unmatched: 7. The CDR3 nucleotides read TGTGCCAGCAGCGTCAGCGACAGGGACTACTATGGCTACACCTTC. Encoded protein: CASSVSDRDYYGYTF.